The rows below give T cell receptor beta chains drawn from one sample of a study of T cells in Graves' hyperthyroidism and ophthalmopathy. TCRdb analysed the multiplex PCR reads with MiXCR anew, one entry per CDR3 protein. Of 400,000 to 450,000 distinct CDR3 sequences in the sample, roughly 14% were seen once. Sample: blood. The receptors originated from a man aged 18 to 35 with Graves' ophthalmopathy. The CDR3 runs from the conserved cysteine through the conserved F or W. Each record gives: D gene, clone size, V gene, J gene, CDR3 protein, CDR3 DNA. The D gene is left open where the match is weak. A row's size may be missing; if present it is once, few, many or a size class.

D: TRBD2
size: many
V: TRBV9
J: TRBJ2-7
CDR3: CASSMTSGSTDEQYF
DNA: TGTGCCAGCAGCATGACTAGCGGGAGTACTGACGAGCAGTACTTC

D: NA
size: many
V: TRBV7-2
J: TRBJ1-2
CDR3: CASSVRSTNYGYTF
DNA: TGTGCCAGCAGCGTTCGATCCACTAACTATGGCTACACCTTC

D: NA
size: many
V: TRBV20-1
J: TRBJ2-1
CDR3: CSAPVVYNEQFF
DNA: TGCAGTGCCCCCGTTGTCTACAATGAGCAGTTCTTC

D: NA
size: many
V: TRBV9
J: TRBJ2-1
CDR3: CASSVEVGGYNEQFF
DNA: TGTGCCAGCAGCGTAGAAGTGGGCGGCTACAATGAGCAGTTCTTC

D: NA
size: NA
V: TRBV10-3
J: TRBJ2-3
CDR3: CATLGGGRDTDTQYF
DNA: TGTGCCACCCTTGGCGGTGGCAGGGACACAGATACGCAGTATTTT

D: NA
size: many
V: TRBV13
J: TRBJ2-3
CDR3: CASSLVQGSTDTQYF
DNA: TGTGCCAGCAGCTTAGTACAGGGTTCGACAGATACGCAGTATTTT

D: NA
size: NA
V: TRBV3-1
J: TRBJ2-7
CDR3: CASSQAGVDEQYF
DNA: TGTGCCAGCAGCCAAGCAGGGGTCGACGAGCAGTACTTC

D: NA
size: NA
V: TRBV20-1
J: TRBJ2-3
CDR3: CSARKGNGSPGDTQYF
DNA: TGCAGTGCTAGAAAAGGGAACGGGAGTCCTGGAGATACGCAGTATTTT

D: NA
size: NA
V: TRBV25-1
J: TRBJ1-6
CDR3: CASSDDGYSPLHF
DNA: TGTGCCAGCAGTGACGACGGCTATTCACCCCTCCACTTT

D: NA
size: many
V: TRBV4-1
J: TRBJ2-7
CDR3: CASSPLYGLRAYEQYF
DNA: TGCGCCAGCAGCCCACTATATGGGCTGAGGGCCTACGAGCAGTACTTC

D: NA
size: NA
V: TRBV6-1
J: TRBJ1-4
CDR3: CATSQGFLGNEKLFF
DNA: TGTGCCACCTCTCAGGGATTTCTCGGTAATGAAAAACTGTTTTTT

D: NA
size: many
V: TRBV20-1
J: TRBJ1-2
CDR3: CSARDSRNYGYTF
DNA: TGCAGTGCTAGAGATTCACGAAACTATGGCTACACCTTC

D: TRBD1
size: many
V: TRBV12-3/TRBV12-4
J: TRBJ1-3
CDR3: CASVRGGAGNTIYF
DNA: TGTGCCAGCGTACGAGGGGGCGCGGGAAACACCATATATTTT

D: TRBD1
size: many
V: TRBV11-2
J: TRBJ2-7
CDR3: CASSPDRAFGEQYF
DNA: TGTGCCAGCAGCCCGGACAGGGCCTTCGGGGAGCAGTACTTC

D: TRBD2
size: many
V: TRBV4-1
J: TRBJ2-3
CDR3: CASSQERREFGTDTQYF
DNA: TGCGCCAGCAGCCAAGAGCGGCGGGAGTTTGGTACAGATACGCAGTATTTT

D: NA
size: few
V: TRBV20-1
J: TRBJ1-3
CDR3: CSARAGNTIYF
DNA: TGCAGTGCTAGAGCTGGAAACACCATATATTTT

D: TRBD2
size: many
V: TRBV27
J: TRBJ2-3
CDR3: CASSPRSLAGVETDTQYF
DNA: TGTGCCAGCAGTCCACGCTCTCTAGCGGGAGTTGAAACAGATACGCAGTATTTT

D: NA
size: many
V: TRBV12-3/TRBV12-4
J: TRBJ1-1
CDR3: CASSPTMGGDTEAFF
DNA: TGTGCCAGCAGCCCCACTATGGGGGGCGACACTGAAGCTTTCTTT

D: NA
size: many
V: TRBV12-3/TRBV12-4
J: TRBJ2-6
CDR3: CASSYRGQGGYSGANVLTF
DNA: TGTGCCAGCAGTTACCGTGGCCAGGGGGGTTACTCTGGGGCCAACGTCCTGACTTTC

D: TRBD1
size: NA
V: TRBV24-1
J: TRBJ1-5
CDR3: CATSPGGGQPQHF
DNA: TGTGCCACCAGCCCAGGGGGGGGACAGCCCCAGCATTTT

D: NA
size: NA
V: TRBV30
J: TRBJ1-1
CDR3: CAWKTGSRGTEAFF
DNA: TGTGCCTGGAAAACAGGGAGTCGGGGCACTGAAGCTTTCTTT

D: TRBD1
size: few
V: TRBV19
J: TRBJ2-7
CDR3: CATGQGAYEQYF
DNA: TGTGCCACCGGACAGGGAGCCTACGAGCAGTACTTC